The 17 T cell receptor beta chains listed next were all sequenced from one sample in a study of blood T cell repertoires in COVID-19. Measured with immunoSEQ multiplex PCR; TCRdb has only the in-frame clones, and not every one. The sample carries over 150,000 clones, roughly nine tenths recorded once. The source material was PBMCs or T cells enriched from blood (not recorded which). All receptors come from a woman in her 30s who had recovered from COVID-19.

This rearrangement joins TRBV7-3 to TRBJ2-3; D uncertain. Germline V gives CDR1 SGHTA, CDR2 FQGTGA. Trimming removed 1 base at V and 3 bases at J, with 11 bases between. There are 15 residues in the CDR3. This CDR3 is CASSLNGRETDTQYF. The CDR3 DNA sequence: TGTGCCAGCAGCTTAAATGGGCGTGAGACAGATACGCAGTATTTT.

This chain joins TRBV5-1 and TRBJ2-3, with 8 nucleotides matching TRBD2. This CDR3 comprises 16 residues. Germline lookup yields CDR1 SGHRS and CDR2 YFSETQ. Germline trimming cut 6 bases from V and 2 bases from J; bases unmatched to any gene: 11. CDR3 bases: TGCGCCAGCACCGAGAAGAGCGGGGGACCCACAGATACGCAGTATTTT. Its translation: CASTEKSGGPTDTQYF.

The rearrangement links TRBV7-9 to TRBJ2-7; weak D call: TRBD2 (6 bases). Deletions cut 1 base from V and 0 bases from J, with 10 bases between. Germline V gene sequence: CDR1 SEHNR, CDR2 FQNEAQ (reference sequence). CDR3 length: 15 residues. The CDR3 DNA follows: TGTGCCAGCAGCTTAGGGCGGGGAAGCTCCTACGAGCAGTACTTC. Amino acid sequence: CASSLGRGSSYEQYF.

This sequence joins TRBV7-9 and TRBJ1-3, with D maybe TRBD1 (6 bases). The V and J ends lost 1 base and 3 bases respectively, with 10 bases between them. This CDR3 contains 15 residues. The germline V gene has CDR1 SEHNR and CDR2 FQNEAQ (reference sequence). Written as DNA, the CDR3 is TGTGCCAGCAGCTTAGACAGGGCTTTTGGAAACACCATATATTTT. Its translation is CASSLDRAFGNTIYF.

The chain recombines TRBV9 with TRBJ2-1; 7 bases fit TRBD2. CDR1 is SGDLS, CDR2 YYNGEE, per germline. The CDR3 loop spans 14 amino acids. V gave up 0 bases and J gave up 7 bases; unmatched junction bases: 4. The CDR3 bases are TGTGCCAGCAGCGTAGAGGTAGCGGGTAATGAGCAGTTCTTC. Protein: CASSVEVAGNEQFF.

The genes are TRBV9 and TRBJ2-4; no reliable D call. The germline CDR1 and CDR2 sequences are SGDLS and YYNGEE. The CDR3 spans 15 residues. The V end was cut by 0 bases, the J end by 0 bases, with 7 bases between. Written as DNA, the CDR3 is TGTGCCAGCAGCGTAGGCTTACTAGCCAAAAACATTCAGTACTTC. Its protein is CASSVGLLAKNIQYF.

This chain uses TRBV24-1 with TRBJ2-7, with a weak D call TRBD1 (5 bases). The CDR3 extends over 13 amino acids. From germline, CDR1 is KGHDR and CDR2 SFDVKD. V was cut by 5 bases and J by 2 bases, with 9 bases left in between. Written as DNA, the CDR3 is TGTGCCACCAGTGGGACAAGGACCTACGAGCAGTACTTC. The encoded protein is CATSGTRTYEQYF.

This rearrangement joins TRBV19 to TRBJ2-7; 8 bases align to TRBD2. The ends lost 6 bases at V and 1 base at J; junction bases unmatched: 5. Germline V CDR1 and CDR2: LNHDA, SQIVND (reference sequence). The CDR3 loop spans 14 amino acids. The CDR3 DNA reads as TGTGCCAGTAGGGCCCGGGGGGGGTCCTACGAGCAGTACTTC. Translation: CASRARGGSYEQYF.

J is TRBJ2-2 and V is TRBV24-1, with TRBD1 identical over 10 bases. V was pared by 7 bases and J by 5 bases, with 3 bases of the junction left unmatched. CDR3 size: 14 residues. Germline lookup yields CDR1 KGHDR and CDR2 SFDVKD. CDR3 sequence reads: CATRTGGRTGELFF. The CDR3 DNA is TGTGCCACCAGGACAGGGGGCCGAACCGGGGAGCTGTTTTTT.

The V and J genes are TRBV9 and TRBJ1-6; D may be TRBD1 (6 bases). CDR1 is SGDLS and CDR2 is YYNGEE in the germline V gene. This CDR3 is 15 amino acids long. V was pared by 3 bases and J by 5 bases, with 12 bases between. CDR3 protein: CASSGEGVNNSPLHF. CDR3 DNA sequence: TGTGCCAGCAGCGGTGAGGGGGTTAATAATTCACCCCTCCACTTT.

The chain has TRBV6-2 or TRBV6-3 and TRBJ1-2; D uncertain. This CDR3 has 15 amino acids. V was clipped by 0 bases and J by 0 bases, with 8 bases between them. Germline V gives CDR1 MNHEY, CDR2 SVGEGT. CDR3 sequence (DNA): TGTGCCAGCAGTTACTCTTCAGTAACTAACTATGGCTACACCTTC. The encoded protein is CASSYSSVTNYGYTF.

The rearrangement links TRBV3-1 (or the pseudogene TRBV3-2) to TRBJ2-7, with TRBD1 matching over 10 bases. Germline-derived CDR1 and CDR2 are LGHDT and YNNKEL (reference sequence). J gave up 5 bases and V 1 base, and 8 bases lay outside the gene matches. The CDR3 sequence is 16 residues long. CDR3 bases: TGTGCCAGCAGCCAAGGCGTCGGGACAGGGGCCGACGAGCAGTACTTC. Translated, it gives CASSQGVGTGADEQYF.

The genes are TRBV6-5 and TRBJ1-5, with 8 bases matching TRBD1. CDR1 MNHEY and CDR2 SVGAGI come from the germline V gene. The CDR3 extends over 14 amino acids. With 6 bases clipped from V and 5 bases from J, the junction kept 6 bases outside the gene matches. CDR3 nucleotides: TGTGCCAGCAGGGACAGGGTAGATGATCAGCCCCAGCATTTT. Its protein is CASRDRVDDQPQHF.

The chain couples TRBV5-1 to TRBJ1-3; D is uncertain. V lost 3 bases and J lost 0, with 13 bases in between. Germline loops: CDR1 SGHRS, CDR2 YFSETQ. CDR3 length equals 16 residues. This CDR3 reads CASSSADIDSGNTIYF. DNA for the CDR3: TGCGCCAGCAGCTCCGCCGACATTGACTCTGGAAACACCATATATTTT.

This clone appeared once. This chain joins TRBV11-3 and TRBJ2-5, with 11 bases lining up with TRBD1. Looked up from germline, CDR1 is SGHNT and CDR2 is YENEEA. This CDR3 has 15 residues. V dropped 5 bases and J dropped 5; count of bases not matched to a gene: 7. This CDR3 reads CASSPGTGGRETQYF. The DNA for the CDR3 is TGTGCCAGCAGCCCTGGGACAGGGGGACGTGAGACCCAGTACTTC.

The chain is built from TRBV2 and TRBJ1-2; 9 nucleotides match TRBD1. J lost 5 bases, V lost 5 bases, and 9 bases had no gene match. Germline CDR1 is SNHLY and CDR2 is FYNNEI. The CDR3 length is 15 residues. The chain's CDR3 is CASSSPGQGLYGYTF. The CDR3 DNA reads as TGTGCCAGCAGTTCCCCGGGACAGGGCCTATATGGCTACACCTTC. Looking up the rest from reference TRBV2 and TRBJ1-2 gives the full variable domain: EPEVTQTPSHQVTQMGQEVILRCVPISNHLYFYWYRQILGQKVEFLVSFYNNEISEKSEIFDDQFSVERPDGSNFTLKIRSTKLEDSAMYFCASSSPGQGLYGYTFGSGTRLTVV.

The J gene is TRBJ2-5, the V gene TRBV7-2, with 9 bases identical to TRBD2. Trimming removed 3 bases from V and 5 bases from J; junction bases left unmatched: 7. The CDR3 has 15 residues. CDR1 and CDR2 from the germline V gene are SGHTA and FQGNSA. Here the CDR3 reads CASSFQGLAWETQYF. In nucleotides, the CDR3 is TGTGCCAGCAGCTTTCAGGGACTAGCTTGGGAGACCCAGTACTTC.